The 26 T cell receptor beta chains listed next were all sequenced from one sample in a study of post-analysis software for immune sequencing data (dated by TCRdb to between 2015 and 2016). Study-wide findings and limitations: Significantly higher frequencies in patients than in controls were found for roughly 5 TRBV segments, including TRBV5-6, TRBV5-1 and TRBV20-1.

Their target antigens are unknown. To prepare the library, PCR was applied. Sequenced on an Illumina HiSeq 2500. To reduce PCR and sequencing biases, unique molecular identifiers were incorporated into the TCR beta cDNA libraries. TCRdb's own reprocessing of the public reads used fastp at Q25 and MiXCR and kept productive beta chains. Each entry is one CDR3 protein sequence, shown with its most common DNA and genes. The sample has around 710,000 distinct CDR3 sequences on record, about half of them singletons. The top ten constitute roughly 4.9% of the sample. Sequenced material: blood. Source of these receptors: a girl between 10 and 17 years old with multiple sclerosis.

The V and J genes are TRBV20-1 and TRBJ2-5; possible D gene TRBD1, 5 bases. Germline CDR1 DFQATT, CDR2 SNEGSKA (reference sequence). The V end lost 2 bases, the J end lost 1 base, and 14 bases lay between the germline ends. This CDR3 region has 15 residues. The CDR3 loop reads CSARILTAIQETQYF. DNA for the CDR3: TGCAGTGCTAGAATACTGACAGCCATCCAAGAGACCCAGTACTTC.

The chain is built from TRBV10-3 and TRBJ2-3, with 10 bases aligning to TRBD2. Trimming removed 10 bases from V and 4 bases from J; junction bases left unmatched: 17. CDR3 length equals 17 residues. Germline CDR1 is ENHRY and CDR2 is SYGVKD. The chain's CDR3 is CATRAGRLAGVADTQYF. The CDR3 DNA is TGTGCCACCAGGGCGGGAAGGCTAGCGGGAGTGGCAGATACGCAGTATTTT.

The rearrangement uses TRBV7-2 and TRBJ2-4; D possibly matches TRBD1 or TRBD2 (5 bases each). The CDR3 length is 14 residues. V lost 3 bases, J lost 13 bases, and 19 bases lay in between. From germline, CDR1 is SGHTA and CDR2 FQGNSA. The CDR3 reads CASSFPGPTYQQYF. The CDR3 DNA follows: TGTGCCAGCAGCTTTCCGGGACCGACCTATCAGCAGTACTTC.

This rearrangement joins TRBV20-1 to TRBJ2-1; D possibly matches TRBD1 or TRBD2 (5 bases each). The CDR3 length is 17 residues. Germline assignment: CDR1 DFQATT and CDR2 SNEGSKA (reference sequence). V lost 3 bases and J lost 0, with 18 bases in between. For the CDR3, the DNA is TGCAGTGCTAGCGGGACCTTGGACTTAGGCTCCTACAATGAGCAGTTCTTC. It codes for CSASGTLDLGSYNEQFF.

This clonotype has a handful of counts. The V call is TRBV14, the J call TRBJ1-2; D remains ambiguous. V gave up 1 base and J gave up 6 bases, with 12 bases separating them. The CDR3 runs to 14 residues. The germline gives CDR1 SGHDN, CDR2 FVKESK. The CDR3 DNA sequence: TGTGCCAGCAGCCAAGCCCAAGGAGGGCATGGCTACACCTTC. This translates into CASSQAQGGHGYTF.

This clonotype has more than one count but fewer than ten. The rearrangement joins TRBV12-3 or TRBV12-4 to TRBJ2-7, with 7 bases lining up with TRBD1. J was trimmed by 2 bases and V by 6 bases; bases with no gene match: 22. The CDR3 is 19 amino acids. The CDR3 is CASSPRQGLVGPLPYEQYF. CDR3 bases: TGTGCCAGCAGCCCCCGACAGGGTCTAGTGGGGCCCTTACCCTACGAGCAGTACTTC.

V and J are TRBV5-1 and TRBJ1-1; D unclear. This CDR3 is 15 amino acids long. The germline V and J ends were trimmed by 0 bases and 4 bases, with 13 bases remaining between them. Germline V gives CDR1 SGHRS, CDR2 YFSETQ. CDR3 protein: CASSLGYGRPTEAFF. CDR3 nucleotides: TGCGCCAGCAGCTTGGGGTATGGGCGTCCCACTGAAGCTTTCTTT.

This chain connects TRBV7-8 to TRBJ2-1, with D tentatively TRBD1 or TRBD2 (6 bases each). Germline V CDR1 and CDR2: SGHVS, FQNEAQ. CDR3 length: 15 residues. V lost 1 base, J lost 10 bases, and 17 bases lay in between. CDR3 in amino acids: CASSLGLVVGGEQFF. The CDR3 nucleotides read TGTGCCAGCAGCTTAGGACTAGTGGTGGGGGGCGAGCAGTTCTTC.

This rearrangement joins TRBV9 to TRBJ2-7; 7 bases are a match to TRBD2. The DNA end lines up better with TRBJ2-5; the J call may be wrong. The CDR3 contains 15 residues. CDR1 and CDR2 (germline): SGDLS, YYNGEE. In nucleotides, the CDR3 is TGTGCCAGCAGCGTAGAGGGAGGGCCCCAGGAGACCCAGTACTTC. Amino acid sequence: CASSVEGGPQETQYF.

This clonotype came up a few times. The chain links TRBV20-1 to TRBJ2-7; TRBD2 agrees at 7 bases. The germline CDR1 and CDR2 sequences are DFQATT and SNEGSKA (reference sequence). CDR3 length: 14 residues. The V segment lost 6 bases and the J segment 2 bases; nucleotides outside the gene matches: 10. CDR3 region: CSAPGRETAYEQYF. In DNA, the CDR3 is TGCAGTGCGCCGGGGCGGGAGACCGCCTACGAGCAGTACTTC.

The chain recombines TRBV6-2 or TRBV6-3 with TRBJ2-1; D call uncertain. Trimming removed 5 bases at V and 9 bases at J, with 8 bases between. Germline lookup yields CDR1 MNHEY and CDR2 SVGEGT. The CDR3 length is 11 residues. The CDR3 reads CASSPASEQFF. The CDR3, as DNA: TGTGCCAGCAGTCCAGCGAGTGAGCAGTTCTTC.

The V and J genes are TRBV9 and TRBJ2-5, with a possible D match to TRBD1 (6 bases). The CDR3 is made up of 15 amino acids. Trimming removed 4 bases at V and 4 bases at J, with 17 bases between. Looked up from germline, CDR1 is SGDLS and CDR2 is YYNGEE. The CDR3 protein is CASSPPVGTRETQYF. The CDR3 DNA reads TGTGCCAGCAGCCCCCCCGTGGGGACAAGAGAGACCCAGTACTTC.

The gene calls are TRBV5-1 and TRBJ2-1, with 7 positions matching TRBD2. The CDR3 runs 16 residues. Germline CDR1 is SGHRS and CDR2 is YFSETQ. Trimming cost V 0 bases and J 8 bases; bases outside gene matches: 11. The CDR3 DNA reads as TGCGCCAGCAGCTTGGCCCTACTAGCGCGCCAAGATGAGCAGTTCTTC. Protein: CASSLALLARQDEQFF.

The rearrangement links TRBV14 to TRBJ2-1, with 7 nucleotides matching TRBD2. The CDR3 totals 16 residues. V shed 2 bases and J 8 bases; nucleotides not matched to a gene: 12. Germline values: CDR1 SGHDN, CDR2 FVKESK. The CDR3 sequence is CASSQLSREGQDEQFF. DNA for the CDR3: TGTGCCAGCAGCCAACTGTCGAGGGAGGGCCAGGATGAGCAGTTCTTC.

This chain connects TRBV5-1 to TRBJ2-1; TRBD2 agrees at 13 bases. The V segment lost 4 bases and the J segment 2 bases; nucleotides outside the gene matches: 6. This CDR3 is built from 17 residues. Germline V lookup: CDR1 SGHRS, CDR2 YFSETQ. Written as DNA, the CDR3 is TGCGCCAGCAGCCCGGGACTAGCGGGAACCGCCTACAATGAGCAGTTCTTC. Protein sequence: CASSPGLAGTAYNEQFF.

V is TRBV7-2 and J is TRBJ1-1; weak D call: TRBD1 (6 bases). Germline CDR1 and CDR2: SGHTA and FQGNSA. V was pared by 5 bases and J by 6 bases, with 13 bases between. The CDR3 spans 13 residues. The CDR3 loop reads CASSRNRASEAFF. The CDR3 coding sequence is TGTGCCAGCAGCCGGAACAGGGCATCTGAAGCTTTCTTT.

This clonotype was seen a handful of times. This chain connects TRBV27 to TRBJ2-7; D is ambiguous. The CDR3 length is 15 residues. Trimming cost V 5 bases and J 1 base, with 15 bases left between them. Germline V gives CDR1 MNHEY, CDR2 SMNVEV (reference sequence). CDR3 region: CASSIAGPSSYEQYF. CDR3 coding DNA: TGTGCCAGCAGTATCGCCGGACCGTCATCCTACGAGCAGTACTTC.

This clonotype occurred a few times. J is TRBJ2-4 and V is TRBV12-3 or TRBV12-4; D may be TRBD1 (6 bases). The CDR3 spans 19 residues. V lost 4 bases and J 0 bases, leaving 22 bases between the germline ends. The chain's CDR3 is CASSSSMTDSPIAKNIQYF. CDR3 in DNA: TGTGCCAGCAGTTCCTCCATGACGGACAGCCCTATAGCCAAAAACATTCAGTACTTC.

The chain uses TRBV2 and TRBJ2-7; no clear D. The DNA end favors TRBJ2-5, so the J call may be wrong. This CDR3 comprises 14 residues. The germline V gene has CDR1 SNHLY and CDR2 FYNNEI. The CDR3 nucleotides read TGTGCCAGCAGTGAAGCGTCGGTAAGGGAGACCCAGTACTTC. This translates into CASSEASVRETQYF.

This clonotype showed up just a few times. V gene TRBV27 combines with J gene TRBJ2-4; D unresolved. Per germline, CDR1 MNHEY and CDR2 SMNVEV (reference sequence). V was pared by 5 bases and J by 6 bases, with 17 bases between. The CDR3 has 15 amino acids. The DNA of the CDR3 is TGTGCCAGCAGTCCTAGGGTGGGCCGGATAAACATTCAGTACTTC. It codes for CASSPRVGRINIQYF.

The chain has TRBV3-1 and TRBJ2-7, with D hard to call. CDR3 length: 12 residues. The germline V gene has CDR1 LGHDT and CDR2 YNNKEL (reference sequence). Trimming took 6 bases from V and 4 from J, leaving 10 bases between them. The CDR3 DNA sequence: TGTGCCAGCAGTACCAGTATTTACGAGCAGTACTTC. Residues: CASSTSIYEQYF.

CDR3 DNA sequence: TGTGCCAGCAGTGAAGTAAGAGTGAACACTGAAGCTTTCTTT. Translation gives CASSEVRVNTEAFF. The chain has TRBV6-1 and TRBJ1-1; D ambiguous. Germline CDR1 and CDR2: MNHNS and SASEGT. V lost 1 base, J lost 0 bases, and 6 bases lay in between. The CDR3 consists of 14 residues.

This clonotype has only a few counts. The V and J genes are TRBV20-1 and TRBJ1-2; the D gene is possibly TRBD1 (5 bases). The germline CDR1 and CDR2 sequences are DFQATT and SNEGSKA (reference sequence). Between the trimmed V and J ends, which lost 5 bases and 5 bases, there was a span of 9 bases. CDR3 size: 11 residues. CDR3 loop: CSAPRQYGYTF. The CDR3 DNA sequence: TGCAGTGCTCCACGACAGTATGGCTACACCTTC.

V and J are TRBV19 and TRBJ1-5, with a tentative D call TRBD1 (5 bases). V lost 1 base and J 3 bases, leaving 13 bases between the germline ends. This CDR3 region has 16 residues. Germline-derived CDR1 and CDR2 are LNHDA and SQIVND (reference sequence). The CDR3: CASSIVQGGSNQPQHF. The CDR3 region has the DNA TGTGCCAGTAGTATAGTTCAGGGTGGCTCCAATCAGCCCCAGCATTTT.

This chain uses TRBV7-9 with TRBJ2-1, with D possibly being TRBD1 or TRBD2 (5 bases each). The CDR3 is made up of 14 amino acids. The V gene's germline CDR1 is SEHNR and CDR2 FQNEAQ (reference sequence). The ends were cut back, 5 bases at V and 1 base at J, with 9 bases in the middle. In DNA form, the CDR3 reads TGTGCCAGCAGCCTAGAGGGGTCCTACAATGAGCAGTTCTTC. Encoded protein: CASSLEGSYNEQFF.

The genes are TRBV11-3 and TRBJ2-6; no clear D gene. Per germline, CDR1 SGHNT and CDR2 YENEEA. CDR3 size: 18 residues. Trimming stripped 2 bases from V and 3 bases from J, with 17 bases between. CDR3 in DNA: TGTGCCAGCAGCTTATTCGGTTCTTCAGAAAGTGGGGCCAACGTCCTGACTTTC. This codes for CASSLFGSSESGANVLTF.